The entry below gives a single TCR beta chain sequence along with its context. The data were obtained in a study of CD8 T cells in Susac syndrome. Background on the study: Patients with Susac syndrome were therapy-naive, treated with corticosteroids, or treated with intravenous immunoglobulin alone when blood was collected.

Sequencing targeted TCR beta in T cells from blood (CD8+ and CD4+). Patients with Susac syndrome showed fulfilment of recently defined diagnostic criteria for definite or probable disease. It was with random hexamers that roughly 0.45 to 1 ug RNA was reverse transcribed. Coverage of TCR beta CDR3 amplification by immunoSEQ multiplex PCR extended to 54 Vbeta and 13 Jbeta. TCRdb independently ran MiXCR on the immunoSEQ multiplex PCR reads; one entry per CDR3 protein. The profile shows 110,000 to 150,000 distinct CDR3 sequences, almost 96% of them singletons. The CDR3 runs to 13 residues. With V trimmed by 6 bases and J by 7 bases, 6 bases remained unmatched.

The receptor was isolated from a human donor with Susac syndrome. The sample consisted of CD4+ T cells from PBMCs. The V gene is TRBV12-3 or TRBV12-4, the J gene TRBJ1-2; 9 nucleotides align to TRBD1. DNA of the CDR3: TGTGCCAGCAGACTACAGGGGGCGCGTGGCTACACCTTC. This encodes CASRLQGARGYTF.